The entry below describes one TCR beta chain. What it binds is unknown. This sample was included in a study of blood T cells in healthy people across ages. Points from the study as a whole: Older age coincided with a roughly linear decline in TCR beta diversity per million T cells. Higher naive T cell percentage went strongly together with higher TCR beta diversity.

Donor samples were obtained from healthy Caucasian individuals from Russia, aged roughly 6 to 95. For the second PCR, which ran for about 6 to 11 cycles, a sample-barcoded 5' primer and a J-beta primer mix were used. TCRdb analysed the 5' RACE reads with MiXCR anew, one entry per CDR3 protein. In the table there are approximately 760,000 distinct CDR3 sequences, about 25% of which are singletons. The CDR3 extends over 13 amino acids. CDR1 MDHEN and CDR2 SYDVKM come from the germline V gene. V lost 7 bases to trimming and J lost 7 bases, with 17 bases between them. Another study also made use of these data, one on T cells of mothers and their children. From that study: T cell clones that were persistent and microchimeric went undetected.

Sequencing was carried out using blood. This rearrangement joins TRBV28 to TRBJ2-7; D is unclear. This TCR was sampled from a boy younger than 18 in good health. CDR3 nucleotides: TGTGCCAGCACGTCGAATCCATTAGGAGAGCAGTACTTC. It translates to CASTSNPLGEQYF.